This T cell receptor (beta chain) was captured in a study of blood T cell repertoires in COVID-19. The repertoire was sequenced with immunoSEQ multiplex PCR; TCRdb's copy has only in-frame clones and lacks some. The sample holds around 200,000 clones, 83% seen once. Trimming cost V 4 bases and J 8 bases; bases outside gene matches: 6. Germline V CDR1 and CDR2: SGHNT, YYREEE (reference sequence). CDR3 length equals 14 residues. This clonotype originated in a woman aged 40 to 49 with active or convalescent COVID-19. The chain links TRBV5-4 to TRBJ1-4, with 9 nucleotides matching TRBD1. The sequencing sample was made of peripheral blood. The DNA of the CDR3 is TGTGCCAGCAGCGACGGACAGGGGAGCGAAAAACTGTTTTTT. Translated, it gives CASSDGQGSEKLFF.